This TCR beta chain was sequenced in a study of shared clonotypes between healthy human individuals. CDR1 and CDR2 (germline): SNHLY, FYNNEI. The CDR3 is 13 residues long. With 8 bases removed from V and 2 bases from J, the gap between germline ends came to 12 bases. Whole-study results and caveats: In a handful of donors, around 5% of naive CD4 clonotypes appeared in common.

TCRdb's copy holds only in-frame clones and misses some; the assay was immunoSEQ multiplex PCR. The data hold 2 million to 2.5 million clones, with approximately 95% observed a single time. As regards this clone: Its cognate antigen is unknown.

The V gene is TRBV2, the J gene TRBJ1-2; tentative D call: TRBD1 (6 bases). This sequence was found in a man younger than 35 in good health. Some clones in this sample may be carry-over from other donors' samples. The material sequenced was naive CD4+ T cells from PBMCs. Subset defined: CD45RA+ positively selected. This CDR3 is CASRTVRNYGYTF. CDR3 DNA: TGTGCCAGCCGGACAGTTCGAAACTATGGCTACACCTTC.